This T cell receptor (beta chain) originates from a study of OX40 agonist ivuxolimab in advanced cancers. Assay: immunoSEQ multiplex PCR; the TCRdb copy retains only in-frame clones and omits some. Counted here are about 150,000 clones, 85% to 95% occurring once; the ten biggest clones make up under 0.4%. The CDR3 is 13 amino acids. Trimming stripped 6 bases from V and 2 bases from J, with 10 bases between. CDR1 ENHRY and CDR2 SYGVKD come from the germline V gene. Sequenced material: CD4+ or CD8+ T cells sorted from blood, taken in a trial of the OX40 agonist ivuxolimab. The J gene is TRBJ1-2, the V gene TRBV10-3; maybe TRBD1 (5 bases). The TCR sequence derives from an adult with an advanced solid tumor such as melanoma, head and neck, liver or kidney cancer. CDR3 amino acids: CAIRRDGNYGYTF. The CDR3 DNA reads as TGTGCCATCAGACGGGACGGAAACTATGGCTACACCTTC.